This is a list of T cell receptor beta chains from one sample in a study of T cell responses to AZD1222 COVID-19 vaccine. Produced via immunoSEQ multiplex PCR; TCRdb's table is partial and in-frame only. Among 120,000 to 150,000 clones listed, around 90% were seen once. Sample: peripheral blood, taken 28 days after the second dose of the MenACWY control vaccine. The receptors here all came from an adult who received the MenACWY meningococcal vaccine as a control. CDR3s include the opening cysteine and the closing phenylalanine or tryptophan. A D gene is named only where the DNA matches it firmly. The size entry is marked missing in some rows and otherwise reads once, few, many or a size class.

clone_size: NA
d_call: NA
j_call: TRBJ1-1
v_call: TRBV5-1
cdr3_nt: TGCGCCAGCTCGGGGCGGCAGGGCCGTATGAACACTGAAGCTTTCTTT
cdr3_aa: CASSGRQGRMNTEAFF

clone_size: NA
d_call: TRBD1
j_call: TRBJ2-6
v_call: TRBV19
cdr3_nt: TGTGCCAGCGCCGGGACAGGCGACTCTGGGGCCAACGTCCTGACTTTC
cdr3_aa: CASAGTGDSGANVLTF

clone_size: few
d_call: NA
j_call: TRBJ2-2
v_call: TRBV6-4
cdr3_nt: TGTGCCAGCAGTGACTCGGCAGTAGGGTCTGGGGAGCTGTTTTTT
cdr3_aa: CASSDSAVGSGELFF

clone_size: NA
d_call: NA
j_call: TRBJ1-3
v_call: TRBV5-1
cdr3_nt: TGCGCCAGCAGCTTTAACCCGACCTCTGGAAACACCATATATTTT
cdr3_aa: CASSFNPTSGNTIYF

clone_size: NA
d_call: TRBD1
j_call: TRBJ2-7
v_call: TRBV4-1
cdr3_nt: TGCGCCAGCAGCCAAGGGGACAGGGCGGACTACGAGCAGTACTTC
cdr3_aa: CASSQGDRADYEQYF

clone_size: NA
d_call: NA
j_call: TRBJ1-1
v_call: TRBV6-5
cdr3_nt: TGTGCCAGCAGTTTACTTTCACGCGACACTGAAGCTTTCTTT
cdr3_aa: CASSLLSRDTEAFF

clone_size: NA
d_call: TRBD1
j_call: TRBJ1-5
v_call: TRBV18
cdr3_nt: TGTGCCAGCTCACCACCGGGACAGGCTAGCAATCAGCCCCAGCATTTT
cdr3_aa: CASSPPGQASNQPQHF

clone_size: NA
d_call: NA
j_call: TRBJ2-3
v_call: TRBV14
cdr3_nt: TGTGCCAGCAAAAACAGGCCCACAGATACGCAGTATTTT
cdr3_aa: CASKNRPTDTQYF

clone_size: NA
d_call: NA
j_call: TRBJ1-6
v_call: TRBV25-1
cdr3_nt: TGTGCCAGCAGTGCTACCGGGCCGATCTATAATTCACCCCTCCACTTT
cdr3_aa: CASSATGPIYNSPLHF

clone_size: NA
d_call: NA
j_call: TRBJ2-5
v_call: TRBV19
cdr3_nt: TGTGCTCCACCGACGGGGGTTTTGGAGACCCAGTACTTC
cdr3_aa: CAPPTGVLETQYF

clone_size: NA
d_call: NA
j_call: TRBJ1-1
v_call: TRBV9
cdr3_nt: TGTGCCAGCAGCGTAACTGGTAGCAATGAAGCTTTCTTT
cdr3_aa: CASSVTGSNEAFF

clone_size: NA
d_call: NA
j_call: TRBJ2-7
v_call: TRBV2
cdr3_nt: TGTGCCAGCAGTGACAGGGCGACCTACGAGCAGTACTTC
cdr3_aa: CASSDRATYEQYF

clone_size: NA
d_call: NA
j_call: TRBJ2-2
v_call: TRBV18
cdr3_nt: TGTGCCAGCTCACCACCGGGGGGGAACACCGGGGAGCTGTTTTTT
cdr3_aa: CASSPPGGNTGELFF

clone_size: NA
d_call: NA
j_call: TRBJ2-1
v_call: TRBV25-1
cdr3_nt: TGTGCCAGCAGTGAATCTGGGCAGGGCCGAGGGGATGAGCAGTTCTTC
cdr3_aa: CASSESGQGRGDEQFF

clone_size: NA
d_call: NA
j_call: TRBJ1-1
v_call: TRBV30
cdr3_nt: TGTGCCTGGCGGACGGACGTCACTGAAGCTTTCTTT
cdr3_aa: CAWRTDVTEAFF

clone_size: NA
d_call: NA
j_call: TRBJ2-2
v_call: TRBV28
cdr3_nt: TGTGCCAGCAGTCGGGACCCCACCGGGGAGCTGTTTTTT
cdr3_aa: CASSRDPTGELFF

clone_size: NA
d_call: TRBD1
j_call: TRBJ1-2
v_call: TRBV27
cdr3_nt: TGTGCCAGCAGTGGGAGGACAGGGGACGTCTATGGCTACACCTTC
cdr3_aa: CASSGRTGDVYGYTF

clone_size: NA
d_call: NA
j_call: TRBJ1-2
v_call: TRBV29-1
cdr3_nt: TGCAGCGTTGCTCGTAACTATGGCTACACCTTC
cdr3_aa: CSVARNYGYTF

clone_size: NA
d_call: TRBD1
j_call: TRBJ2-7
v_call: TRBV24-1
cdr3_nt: TGTGCCACCAGTGCAGGACAGGGACAGTGGCAGTACTTC
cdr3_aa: CATSAGQGQWQYF

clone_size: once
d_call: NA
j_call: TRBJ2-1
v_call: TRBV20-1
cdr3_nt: TGCAGTGCTAGAGAAGAAGGTGAGCAGTTCTTC
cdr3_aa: CSAREEGEQFF

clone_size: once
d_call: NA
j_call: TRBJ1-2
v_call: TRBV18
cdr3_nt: TGTGCCAGCTCACCTAACAGACATGGCTACACCTTC
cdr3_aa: CASSPNRHGYTF

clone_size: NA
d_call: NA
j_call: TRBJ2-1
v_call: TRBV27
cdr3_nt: TGTGCCAGCAGTCCAGGGCATAGCTCCTACAATGAGCAGTTCTTC
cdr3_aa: CASSPGHSSYNEQFF

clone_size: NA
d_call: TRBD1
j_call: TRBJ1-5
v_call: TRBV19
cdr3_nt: TGTGCCAGTACTGACCAGGACAGGCGGGAGCCCCAGCATTTT
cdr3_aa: CASTDQDRREPQHF

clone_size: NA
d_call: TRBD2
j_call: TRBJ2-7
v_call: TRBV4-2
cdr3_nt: TGTGCCAGCAGCCAAGAAGGGAGCGGGGGGATGTACGAGCAGTACTTC
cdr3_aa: CASSQEGSGGMYEQYF

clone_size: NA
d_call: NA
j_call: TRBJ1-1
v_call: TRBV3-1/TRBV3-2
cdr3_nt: TGTGCCAGCAGTTCCTCCTGGGGGCTGAACACTGAAGCTTTCTTT
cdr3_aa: CASSSSWGLNTEAFF

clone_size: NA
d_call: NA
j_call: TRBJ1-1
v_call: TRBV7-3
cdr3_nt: TGTGCCAGCAGCTTAAATTGGGCAGGCGAAGCTTTCTTT
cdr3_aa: CASSLNWAGEAFF

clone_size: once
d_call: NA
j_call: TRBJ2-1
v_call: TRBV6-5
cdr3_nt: TGTGCCAGCAGTTACGACTGGAGCTCCTACAATGAGCAGTTCTTC
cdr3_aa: CASSYDWSSYNEQFF

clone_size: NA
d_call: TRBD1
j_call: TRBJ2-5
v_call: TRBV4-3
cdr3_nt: TGCGCCAGCAGCTTAGGGACAGGCTTCCAAGAGACCCAGTACTTC
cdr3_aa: CASSLGTGFQETQYF

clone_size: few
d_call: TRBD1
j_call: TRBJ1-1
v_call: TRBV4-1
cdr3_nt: TGCGCCAGCAGCCAATCTGACAGGGAAACCGCTGAAGCTTTCTTT
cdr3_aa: CASSQSDRETAEAFF

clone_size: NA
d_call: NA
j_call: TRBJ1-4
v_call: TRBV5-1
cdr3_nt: TGCGCCAGCAGCTTGGCCGGGCAGGGGGAAAAACTGTTTTTT
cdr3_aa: CASSLAGQGEKLFF

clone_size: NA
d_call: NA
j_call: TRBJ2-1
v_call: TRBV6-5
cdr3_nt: TGTGCCAGCAGTTACGGTTTTTGGAATGAGCAGTTCTTC
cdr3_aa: CASSYGFWNEQFF

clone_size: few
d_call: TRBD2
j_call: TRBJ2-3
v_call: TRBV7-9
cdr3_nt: TGTGCCAGCAGCTCCCGAGCTAGCGGCCTCACAGATACGCAGTATTTT
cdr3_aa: CASSSRASGLTDTQYF

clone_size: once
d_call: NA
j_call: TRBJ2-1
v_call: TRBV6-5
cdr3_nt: TGTGCCAGCAGTTACTCGAGTCAGGGGGGATATGAGCAGTTCTTC
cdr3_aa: CASSYSSQGGYEQFF

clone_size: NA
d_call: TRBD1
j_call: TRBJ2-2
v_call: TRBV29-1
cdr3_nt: TGCAGCGTTAACAGGGACAGGAACACCGGGGAGCTGTTTTTT
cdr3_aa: CSVNRDRNTGELFF